The 11 T cell receptor beta chains below all came from one sample that was sequenced in a study of pediatric ulcerative colitis. Clones were read by immunoSEQ multiplex PCR, and TCRdb kept only the in-frame ones, dropping some. The data hold 30,000 or so clones, with about 81% observed a single time. The rectum was sampled with one to two pinch biopsies at colonoscopy. Specimen: gut tissue. The receptors were sampled from a boy under 18 with mild ulcerative colitis.

V is TRBV4-2 and J is TRBJ2-7; 8 bases match TRBD2. V was pared by 3 bases and J by 3 bases, with 4 bases of the junction left unmatched. The CDR3 consists of 14 residues. Germline V lookup: CDR1 LGHNA, CDR2 YNFKEQ. The CDR3 sequence: CASSHTAGDYEQYF. CDR3 bases: TGTGCCAGCAGCCACACAGCGGGGGACTACGAGCAGTACTTC.

A single count supports this clone. V and J are TRBV5-8 and TRBJ2-1, with D unclear. Germline V lookup: CDR1 SGHTS, CDR2 YDEGEE. The CDR3 is made up of 12 amino acids. Trimming removed 2 bases at V and 5 bases at J, with 5 bases between. This CDR3 reads CASSFSDNEQFF. In DNA form, the CDR3 reads TGTGCCAGCAGCTTTTCGGACAATGAGCAGTTCTTC.

This clone was seen a few times. The rearrangement links TRBV2 to TRBJ1-4, with D unresolved. The CDR3 loop spans 17 amino acids. Germline values: CDR1 SNHLY, CDR2 FYNNEI. Trimming pared 6 bases from V and 1 base from J, leaving 18 bases between. CDR3 loop: CASSPGGEGGTNEKLFF. In nucleotides, the CDR3 is TGTGCCAGCAGCCCCGGTGGGGAGGGAGGAACTAATGAAAAACTGTTTTTT.

The chain has TRBV2 and TRBJ1-1; D ambiguous. Germline V CDR1 and CDR2: SNHLY, FYNNEI. V gave up 4 bases and J gave up 7 bases, with 13 bases separating them. The CDR3 contains 13 residues. The CDR3 region has the DNA TGTGCCAGCAGTGTGGAGCAGGCCCTTGAAGCTTTCTTT. The encoded protein is CASSVEQALEAFF.

V usage is TRBV5-1 and J usage is TRBJ2-1, with D perhaps TRBD2 (6 bases). Germline CDR1 is SGHRS and CDR2 is YFSETQ. The V end was cut by 5 bases, the J end by 1 base, with 7 bases between. The CDR3 spans 13 residues. CDR3 loop: CASRAGSYNEQFF. The CDR3 DNA sequence: TGCGCCAGCAGGGCGGGGTCCTACAATGAGCAGTTCTTC.

The gene calls are TRBV23-1 and TRBJ1-4; 7 nucleotides agree with TRBD1. TRBV23-1 is placed among ORFs of uncertain function. Trimming took 2 bases from V and 7 from J; bases not matched to a gene: 7. The CDR3 is made up of 15 amino acids. The CDR3 DNA reads TGCGCCAGCAGTCAAAGACAGGGTCCCCCTGAAAAACTGTTTTTT. This encodes CASSQRQGPPEKLFF.

For the CDR3, the DNA is TGTGCCAGCAGCCCCTCCAGACAGAGAGACGGCTACACCTTC. As protein: CASSPSRQRDGYTF. V gene TRBV6-5 combines with J gene TRBJ1-2, with D possibly being TRBD1 (5 bases). The germline V gene encodes CDR1 MNHEY and CDR2 SVGAGI. Trimming removed 6 bases from V and 8 bases from J, with 19 bases in between. The CDR3 runs to 14 residues.

The V gene is TRBV29-1, the J gene TRBJ1-2, with unresolved D. The CDR3 length is 13 residues. Germline V gene lookup returns CDR1 SQVTM and CDR2 ANQGSEA. Trimming pared 7 bases from V and 4 bases from J, leaving 16 bases between. Here the CDR3 DNA reads TGCAGCGGCCTCGCTCCCCTGAGCTATGGCTACACCTTC. The encoded protein is CSGLAPLSYGYTF.

This rearrangement joins TRBV9 to TRBJ2-1, with 7 bases fitting TRBD2. The trim removed 5 bases at V and 5 bases at J, leaving 13 bases unmatched. CDR3 length equals 16 residues. Germline V lookup: CDR1 SGDLS, CDR2 YYNGEE. This chain's CDR3 is CASSPLGRGSDNEQFF. CDR3 sequence (DNA): TGTGCCAGCAGTCCTCTTGGGCGGGGGAGTGACAATGAGCAGTTCTTC. Drawing the rest from reference TRBV9 and TRBJ2-1, the complete variable domain is DSGVTQTPKHLITATGQRVTLRCSPRSGDLSVYWYQQSLDQGLQFLIQYYNGEERAKGNILERFSAQQFPDLHSELNLSSLELGDSALYFCASSPLGRGSDNEQFFGPGTRLTVL.

This chain uses TRBV7-2 with TRBJ2-7, with D possibly called TRBD1 or TRBD2 (5 bases each). The CDR3 contains 16 residues. Per the germline V gene, CDR1 is SGHTA and CDR2 is FQGNSA. Between the trimmed V and J ends, which lost 3 bases and 3 bases, there was a span of 18 bases. The CDR3 loop reads CASSFTAGTFFYEQYF. DNA for the CDR3: TGTGCCAGCAGCTTCACTGCCGGGACCTTTTTCTACGAGCAGTACTTC.

This clone is categorized as medium-sized. The V gene is TRBV5-8, the J gene TRBJ1-4; D gene uncertain. The CDR3 consists of 13 residues. V shed 1 base and J shed 6 bases, with 7 bases lying between them. Per the germline V gene, CDR1 is SGHTS and CDR2 is YDEGEE. CDR3 residues: CASSLSGHEKLFF. The CDR3 nucleotides are TGTGCCAGCAGCTTGAGCGGACATGAAAAACTGTTTTTT. Full variable domain (missing parts from reference TRBV5-8 and TRBJ1-4): EAGVTQSPTHLIKTRGQQATLRCSPISGHTSVYWYQQALGLGLQFLLWYDEGEERNRGNFPPRFSGRQFPNYSSELNVNALELEDSALYLCASSLSGHEKLFFGSGTQLSVL.